The T cell receptor beta chain described here comes from a study of OX40 agonist ivuxolimab in advanced cancers. Study context: Ivuxolimab was administered intravenously to patients at 0.01 to 10 mg/kg every 2 weeks.

Clones were read by immunoSEQ multiplex PCR, and TCRdb kept only the in-frame ones, dropping some. The top ten clones hold about 3.9% of a sample with 55,000 to 65,000 clones, around 86% of them seen once. Concerning this clone: The antigen is not known.

Germline V gene lookup returns CDR1 SQVTM and CDR2 ANQGSEA. Trimming took off 3 bases at V and 8 bases at J, with 16 bases between the two ends. The CDR3 spans 14 residues. Exclusion applied to patients with autoimmune disease history or systemic immunosuppression. With baseline, cycle 4 day 1, and cycle 7 day 1 as timepoints, blood was sampled. Study-level results: Antigen specificity was not determined for the expanded peripheral T cells.

The receptor was derived from an adult with an advanced solid tumor such as melanoma, head and neck, liver or kidney cancer. This sample comprised CD4+ or CD8+ T cells sorted from blood, obtained in a trial of the OX40 agonist ivuxolimab. This chain connects TRBV29-1 to TRBJ1-4; D possibly corresponds to TRBD1 (5 bases). In DNA form, the CDR3 reads TGCAGCGTTGAGGGGGAAGGGGATAGAGAAAAACTGTTTTTT. Protein: CSVEGEGDREKLFF.